A selection of T cell receptor beta chains follows, all from one sample in a study of shared clonotypes between healthy human individuals. Repertoires were generated with immunoSEQ multiplex PCR, while TCRdb's copy carries only in-frame clones and drops some. The profile shows nearly 2 million clones, over 85% of them singletons. Sequencing input: naive CD8+ T cells sorted from blood. The origin of the receptors is a man between 18 and 35 years old in good health. CDR3s include the opening cysteine and the closing phenylalanine or tryptophan. The D gene is left open where the match is weak. The size field is filled for only some rows; it gives once, few, many or a size class.

>TRBV10-3|TRBJ2-5|TRBD2|-
TGTGCCATCAGTGTGCTAGCGGAAGAGACCCAGTACTTC
CAISVLAEETQYF
>TRBV10-1|TRBJ1-5|-|-
TGCGCCAGCAGTACAGGGATGGATCAGCCCCAGCATTTT
CASSTGMDQPQHF
>TRBV27|TRBJ2-2|-|-
TGTGCCAGCAGTTCCCCGTTTGATTACACCGGGGAGCTGTTTTTT
CASSSPFDYTGELFF
>TRBV27|TRBJ1-2|TRBD1|-
TGTGCCAGCAGTTTCCTCGGGACAGATGACTACACCTTC
CASSFLGTDDYTF
>TRBV9|TRBJ2-2|-|-
TGTGCCAGCGCCCACCTGGCGGGGTCCAACTGGAACACCGGGGAGCTGTTTTTT
CASAHLAGSNWNTGELFF
>TRBV27|TRBJ2-7|-|-
TGTGCCAGCAAGGCATGGGGGGACACTCTCTCCTACGAGCAGTACTTC
CASKAWGDTLSYEQYF
>TRBV19|TRBJ1-2|-|-
TGTGCCAGTAGTATCGGACGCTATGGCTACACCTTC
CASSIGRYGYTF
>TRBV6-5|TRBJ1-5|TRBD1|-
TGTGCCAGCAGCCCTGCAGGGGGAGGCAATCAGCCCCAGCATTTT
CASSPAGGGNQPQHF
>TRBV30|TRBJ2-3|-|-
TGTGCCTGGAGTGTCGGGGCCGGCACAGATACGCAGTATTTT
CAWSVGAGTDTQYF
>TRBV11-2|TRBJ1-5|-|-
TGTGCCAGCAGCTTATTACCTAATCAGCCCCAGCATTTT
CASSLLPNQPQHF
>TRBV2|TRBJ2-2|-|once
TGTGCCAGCAGTGACCCCGGGACCATTAACACCGGGGAGCTGTTTTTT
CASSDPGTINTGELFF
>TRBV11-2|TRBJ1-1|-|-
TGTGCCAGCAGCTTATTGGGCACTGAAGCTTTCTTT
CASSLLGTEAFF
>TRBV27|TRBJ1-2|-|-
TGTGCCAGCAGTTTATCCCGGACAGACCTTGGGGGCTACACCTTC
CASSLSRTDLGGYTF
>TRBV30|TRBJ2-5|-|-
TGTGCCTGGGCATTAAGCTCGGAGACCCAGTACTTC
CAWALSSETQYF
>TRBV9|TRBJ1-2|-|-
TGTGCCAGCAGCGTAGAGGACACGACTTCCCCATATGGCTACACCTTC
CASSVEDTTSPYGYTF
>TRBV29-1|TRBJ2-3|TRBD2|-
TGCAGCGTGGGACTAGCAGACACAGATACGCAGTATTTT
CSVGLADTDTQYF
>TRBV7-9|TRBJ2-3|-|-
TGTGCCAGCAGCTTAAGGGGCGCAGATACGCAGTATTTT
CASSLRGADTQYF
>TRBV7-9|TRBJ2-7|-|-
TGTGCCAGCAGTCCGAATTACGAGCAGTACTTC
CASSPNYEQYF
>TRBV6-5|TRBJ2-7|-|once
TGTGCCATACAAGGGGTTAGAGGCGAGCAGTACTTC
CAIQGVRGEQYF